The clone carrying this T cell receptor beta chain was counted many times. This entry comes from a study of T-cell reconstitution after alpha-beta-depleted transplantation in children. A library of TCRbeta sequences, prepared with unique molecular identifiers, was generated. TCRdb re-analysed the PCR reads in MiXCR, keeping a single row per CDR3 protein. The data hold 640,000 or so distinct CDR3 sequences, with roughly 15% observed a single time. The CDR3 has 15 residues. CDR1 is DFQATT, CDR2 SNEGSKA, per germline (reference sequence). V was pared by 1 base and J by 0 bases, with 3 bases of the junction left unmatched.

J is TRBJ2-3 and V is TRBV20-1, with 8 nucleotides matching TRBD1. Source: PBMCs from the stem cell graft donor, taken from the stem cell graft. This receptor was taken from a human donor who donated a stem cell graft to a child with acute myeloid leukemia. CDR3 protein: CSARGTGSSTDTQYF. CDR3 bases: TGCAGTGCTAGAGGGACAGGGTCTAGCACAGATACGCAGTATTTT.